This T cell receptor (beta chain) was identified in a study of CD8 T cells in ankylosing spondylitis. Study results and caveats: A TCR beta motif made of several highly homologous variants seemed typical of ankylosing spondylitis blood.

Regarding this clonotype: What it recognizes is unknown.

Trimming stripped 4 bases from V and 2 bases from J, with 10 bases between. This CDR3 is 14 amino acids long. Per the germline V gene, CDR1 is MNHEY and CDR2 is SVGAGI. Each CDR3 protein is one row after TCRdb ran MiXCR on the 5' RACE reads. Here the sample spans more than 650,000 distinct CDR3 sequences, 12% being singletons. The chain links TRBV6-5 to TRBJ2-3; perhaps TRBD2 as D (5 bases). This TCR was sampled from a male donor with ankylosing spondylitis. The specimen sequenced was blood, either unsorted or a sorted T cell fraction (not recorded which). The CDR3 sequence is CASSSLVPTDTQYF. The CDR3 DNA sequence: TGTGCCAGCAGTTCACTAGTCCCCACAGATACGCAGTATTTT.